The rows below give T cell receptor beta chains drawn from one sample of a study of regulatory T cells in long-lasting Graves disease. TCRdb ran MiXCR on the multiplex PCR reads and lists one entry per CDR3 protein. The sample shows fewer than 550,000 distinct CDR3 sequences, less than 20% of them seen only once. Separately, the same data were catalogued under a study of T cells in Graves' hyperthyroidism and ophthalmopathy.

The sequenced sample was peripheral blood mononuclear cells (PBMCs), obtained at new diagnosis, from a patient treated with antithyroid drugs. The origin of the receptors is a woman between 18 and 30 years old with Graves disease. The CDR3 runs from the conserved cysteine through the conserved F or W. The D gene is left open where the match is weak. Expanded clones get a size class; other rows say once, few or many, or leave the size out.

d_call | j_call | cdr3_length | v_call | clone_size | cdr3_nt | cdr3_aa
TRBD2 | TRBJ2-1 | 16 | TRBV4-1 | few | TGCGCCAGCAGCCAAGGGAGCGGGAGGTTTATGGATGAGCAGTTCTTC | CASSQGSGRFMDEQFF
TRBD1 | TRBJ1-6 | 15 | TRBV20-1 | many | TGCAGTGCGAAGAGACAGGGGGCGCAGATTTCACCCCTCCACTTT | CSAKRQGAQISPLHF
TRBD1 | TRBJ2-4 | 12 | TRBV12-3/TRBV12-4 | NA | TGTGCCAGCAGTTTAGGGACAGGGGGCGGGTACTTC | CASSLGTGGGYF
TRBD1 | TRBJ2-5 | 16 | TRBV28 | many | TGTGCCAGCAGTTTGGACAGGGCGGGCGACCAAGAGACCCAGTACTTC | CASSLDRAGDQETQYF
NA | TRBJ2-3 | 12 | TRBV2 | many | TGTGCCAGCACGGGGGGCACAGATACGCAGTATTTT | CASTGGTDTQYF
NA | TRBJ2-7 | 16 | TRBV4-3 | few | TGCGCCAGCAGCCAAGATCGTGGGGTTAGGTCCTACGAGCAGTACTTC | CASSQDRGVRSYEQYF
NA | TRBJ2-7 | 15 | TRBV28 | few | TGTGCCAGCAGTTTTTTCCAGGGGAGCTCCTACGAGCAGTACTTC | CASSFFQGSSYEQYF
NA | TRBJ2-7 | 17 | TRBV7-9 | NA | TGTGCCAGCAGCATACGCTCCCCCCTAGCCCCCGCCGGCGAGCAGTACTTC | CASSIRSPLAPAGEQYF
NA | TRBJ2-7 | 14 | TRBV11-2 | many | TGTGCCAGCAGCTTATCTTTAGTATTGGAAAAGCAGTACTTC | CASSLSLVLEKQYF
NA | TRBJ1-5 | 14 | TRBV6-9 | NA | TGTGCCAGCAGTTTAGCCGTCGTGAATCAGCCCCAGCATTTT | CASSLAVVNQPQHF
NA | TRBJ1-1 | 13 | TRBV28 | many | TGTGCCAGCATGGAGGGGTCACGGCCTGAAGCTTTCTTT | CASMEGSRPEAFF
NA | TRBJ1-5 | 14 | TRBV20-1 | many | TGCAGTGCTAGGTTCGGACAGATTGATCAGCCCCAGCATTTT | CSARFGQIDQPQHF
NA | TRBJ1-5 | 12 | TRBV28 | many | TGTGCCAGTGCTCAGGGCAATCAGCCCCAGCATTTT | CASAQGNQPQHF
NA | TRBJ2-3 | 16 | TRBV27 | once | TGTGCCAGCAGTCCCCGGTTGGACATTCGCACAGATACGCAGTATTTT | CASSPRLDIRTDTQYF
NA | TRBJ2-2 | 14 | TRBV19 | once | TGTGCCAGTAGTATCGATGAGGGGACCGGGGAGCTGTTTTTT | CASSIDEGTGELFF
TRBD2 | TRBJ2-7 | 16 | TRBV11-2 | NA | TGTGCCAGCAGCCCCCGGACTAGCGGGAGGGCCAGAGAGCAGTACTTC | CASSPRTSGRAREQYF
NA | TRBJ2-5 | 12 | TRBV6-1 | few | TGTGCCAGCCATTATCGAAAAGAGACCCAGTACTTC | CASHYRKETQYF
TRBD2 | TRBJ2-3 | 16 | TRBV7-9 | few | TGTGCCAGCAGCTACGTAGCGGGAGGGCCTACAGATACGCAGTATTTT | CASSYVAGGPTDTQYF
TRBD2 | TRBJ2-2 | 17 | TRBV18 | few | TGTGCCAGCTCACCACCCGGACTAGCCCCGGGGACCGGGGAGCTGTTTTTT | CASSPPGLAPGTGELFF
NA | TRBJ1-2 | 13 | TRBV5-1 | many | TGCGCCAGCAGCTTGGGAGGGTATAGTGGCTACACCTTC | CASSLGGYSGYTF
TRBD2 | TRBJ2-2 | 16 | TRBV25-1 | NA | TGTGCCAGCAGTGAATTCGCGGGAGGAGGAACCGGGGAGCTGTTTTTT | CASSEFAGGGTGELFF
TRBD1 | TRBJ1-1 | 15 | TRBV20-1 | many | TGCAGTGCTAGACCATGGGACAGACCGAACACTGAAGCTTTCTTT | CSARPWDRPNTEAFF
NA | TRBJ2-7 | 16 | TRBV20-1 | NA | TGCAGTGCTAGAGGGGGGCCGGCGGGAGTCTTCTACGAGCAGTACTTC | CSARGGPAGVFYEQYF
NA | TRBJ2-7 | 15 | TRBV5-1 | NA | TGCGCCAGCAGCCGTTTAGCGATCGGATCCTACGAGCAGTACTTC | CASSRLAIGSYEQYF
NA | TRBJ1-5 | 14 | TRBV7-2 | few | TGTGCCAGTCAACAGGGTGGTAGCAATCAGCCCCAGCATTTT | CASQQGGSNQPQHF
TRBD2 | TRBJ2-7 | 16 | TRBV27 | many | TGTGCCAGCAGACCGGGACTAGCGGGATGGTCCTACGAGCAGTACTTC | CASRPGLAGWSYEQYF
NA | TRBJ2-1 | 14 | TRBV19 | NA | TGTGCCAGTAGTATGGGTCGGGGGTACAATGAGCAGTTCTTC | CASSMGRGYNEQFF
NA | TRBJ2-3 | 15 | TRBV20-1 | NA | TGCAGTGCTAGTTGGGACTTGGGGCTGACAGATACGCAGTATTTT | CSASWDLGLTDTQYF
NA | TRBJ2-5 | 11 | TRBV18 | many | TGTGCCAGCTCAGACAAGAAGACCCAGTACTTC | CASSDKKTQYF
NA | TRBJ2-5 | 14 | TRBV7-9 | NA | TGTGCCAGCAGACTAGGCCACAGTCCGGAGACCCAGTACTTC | CASRLGHSPETQYF
TRBD1 | TRBJ1-3 | 16 | TRBV4-1 | many | TGCGCCAGCAGCCAAGGGACAGGGGGCTCTGGAAACACCATATATTTT | CASSQGTGGSGNTIYF
NA | TRBJ2-7 | 13 | TRBV6-1 | many | TGTGCCAGCAGTGAAGCGAGGTTAAGTAGGCAGTACTTC | CASSEARLSRQYF
TRBD2 | TRBJ2-7 | 15 | TRBV29-1 | many | TGCAGCGTTGGGCTAGCGGGAGGCCCCCCCTACGAGCAGTACTTC | CSVGLAGGPPYEQYF
TRBD1 | TRBJ2-6 | 19 | TRBV11-1 | many | TGTGCCAGCAGCCGCATCCCCGGGACAGGGGGTCCTGGGGCCAACGTCCTGACTTTC | CASSRIPGTGGPGANVLTF
NA | TRBJ2-2 | 15 | TRBV7-6 | NA | TGTGCCAGCAGCCCGACAGGGAGGGGAACCGGGGAGCTGTTTTTT | CASSPTGRGTGELFF
TRBD2 | TRBJ2-7 | 17 | TRBV20-1 | many | TGCAGTGCTAGAGGGGTCGGGGGGGGACCTCTAAAATACGAGCAGTACTTC | CSARGVGGGPLKYEQYF
TRBD2 | TRBJ2-3 | 18 | TRBV13 | many | TGTGCCAGCAGCGCCCCCTTTTCGGGACTAGAGTACACAGATACGCAGTATTTT | CASSAPFSGLEYTDTQYF
NA | TRBJ1-2 | 12 | TRBV28 | many | TGTGCCAGCCGAAGGAGGGTGGATGGCTACACCTTC | CASRRRVDGYTF
NA | TRBJ1-2 | 12 | TRBV30 | few | TGTGCCTGGAACGTCATCAACTATGGCTACACCTTC | CAWNVINYGYTF
NA | TRBJ2-7 | 13 | TRBV12-3/TRBV12-4 | many | TGTGCCAGCAGCTGGGACGGAATGAACGAGCAGTACTTC | CASSWDGMNEQYF
NA | TRBJ1-1 | 13 | TRBV18 | many | TGTGCCAGCTCAGTCGGCGCCAGCACTGAAGCTTTCTTT | CASSVGASTEAFF
TRBD2 | TRBJ2-3 | 16 | TRBV5-4 | NA | TGTGCCAGCAGCTTGGTACTAGCGGGGACCACAGATACGCAGTATTTT | CASSLVLAGTTDTQYF
TRBD2 | TRBJ2-1 | 19 | TRBV6-5 | many | TGTGCCAGCAGTTTTGGACTAGCGGGAGGTACTACCTCCTACAATGAGCAGTTCTTC | CASSFGLAGGTTSYNEQFF
NA | TRBJ2-1 | 13 | TRBV18 | many | TGTGCCAGCTCACCTACAGGGTTGGATGAGCAGTTCTTC | CASSPTGLDEQFF
NA | TRBJ1-5 | 13 | TRBV28 | many | TGTGCCAGCAGATGGGTAGGGGAACAGCCCCAGCATTTT | CASRWVGEQPQHF
NA | TRBJ2-3 | 13 | TRBV7-9 | many | TGTGCCAGCCGGAGAGCAGAGACAGATACGCAGTATTTT | CASRRAETDTQYF
NA | TRBJ2-6 | 15 | TRBV28 | many | TGTGCCAGCAGTTTAATAGGCGCTGGGGCCAACGTCCTGACTTTC | CASSLIGAGANVLTF
NA | TRBJ2-1 | 13 | TRBV12-3/TRBV12-4 | many | TGTGCCAGCACAAGCGTCCTTTACAATGAGCAGTTCTTC | CASTSVLYNEQFF
TRBD2 | TRBJ2-2 | 16 | TRBV18 | few | TGTGCCAGCTCACCTACTAGCGGGACGAACACCGGGGAGCTGTTTTTT | CASSPTSGTNTGELFF
TRBD1 | TRBJ2-7 | 14 | TRBV6-1 | few | TGTGCCAGCAGTACCCGGGACAGGGGTTTTTCCCAGTACTTC | CASSTRDRGFSQYF
TRBD2 | TRBJ2-2 | 16 | TRBV20-1 | NA | TGCAGTGCTAGGAACAGCGGGAGGGTGTTGTCCGGGGAGCTGTTTTTT | CSARNSGRVLSGELFF
NA | TRBJ2-7 | 14 | TRBV28 | many | TGTGCCAGCATCAACCCGGGCTTAGGCTACGAGCAGTACTTC | CASINPGLGYEQYF
TRBD2 | TRBJ2-4 | 16 | TRBV27 | once | TGTGCCAGCAGTGGGACTAGCGGGATAGCCAAAAACATTCAGTACTTC | CASSGTSGIAKNIQYF
TRBD1 | TRBJ2-2 | 16 | TRBV12-3/TRBV12-4 | NA | TGTGCCAGCAGCCGTGGGACAGGGGGTCACACCGGGGAGCTGTTTTTT | CASSRGTGGHTGELFF